What follows is one T cell receptor (beta chain) and its context. The data originate from a study of T cell responses to AZD1222 COVID-19 vaccine. TCRdb's table, derived via immunoSEQ multiplex PCR, lists solely in-frame clones and lacks some. Found here are some 170,000 clones, roughly 88% of them singletons; the top ten hold approximately 4.3%. Second-dose schedules of about 4 or about 12 weeks were combined. The germline V gene has CDR1 SEHNR and CDR2 FQNEAQ (reference sequence). This CDR3 comprises 14 residues. Trimming removed 2 bases from V and 0 bases from J, with 8 bases in between. The V and J genes are TRBV7-9 and TRBJ2-7; D might be TRBD1 or TRBD2, each matching 5 bases. Sample: peripheral blood, taken 28 days after the second AZD1222 dose. The source of this sequence is an adult who received the AZD1222 COVID-19 vaccine. CDR3 DNA sequence: TGTGCCAGCAGCTTACACGGGGCCTCCTACGAGCAGTACTTC. As protein: CASSLHGASYEQYF.